These 28 T cell receptor beta chains were sequenced from one sample in a study of shared clonotypes between healthy human individuals. Here immunoSEQ multiplex PCR was the method, and the copy in TCRdb shows in-frame clones only, minus some. The sample contains fewer than 1.4 million clones, 75% to 80% of which appear only once. The source material was memory CD4+ T cells from PBMCs. Subset denoted: CD45RA-negative fraction. Receptors originate from a man aged 18 to 30 in good health. Some clones in this sample may be carry-over from other donors' samples.

The chain employs TRBV5-1 and TRBJ1-2, with D hard to call. This CDR3 spans 14 amino acids. Trimming took off 0 bases at V and 3 bases at J, with 9 bases between the two ends. Germline CDR1 SGHRS, CDR2 YFSETQ. CDR3 loop: CASSLGGFDYGYTF. The CDR3 DNA reads TGCGCCAGCAGCTTGGGCGGATTTGACTATGGCTACACCTTC.

The rearrangement uses TRBV7-2 and TRBJ2-1, with a tentative D call TRBD2 (5 bases). CDR1 SGHTA and CDR2 FQGNSA come from the germline V gene. V was cut by 0 bases and J by 3 bases, with 6 bases left in between. The CDR3 totals 14 residues. CDR3 nucleotide sequence: TGTGCCAGCAGCTTAGCAGCGGACTACAATGAGCAGTTCTTC. It encodes CASSLAADYNEQFF.

This chain uses TRBV7-2 with TRBJ1-2, with 10 positions matching TRBD1. The CDR3 is 18 residues long. J was trimmed by 7 bases and V by 5 bases; bases with no gene match: 19. Germline CDR1 SGHTA, CDR2 FQGNSA. This chain's CDR3 is CASSPHAASGTGARGYTF. The DNA of the CDR3 is TGTGCCAGCAGCCCTCATGCGGCCTCCGGGACAGGGGCTCGTGGCTACACCTTC.

To note about this clone: Additional DNA sequences in this sample encode the identical CDR3. The chain joins TRBV29-1 to TRBJ2-1; 10 bases agree with TRBD2. CDR3 size: 14 residues. Germline CDR1 SQVTM, CDR2 ANQGSEA. The V segment lost 6 bases and the J segment 4 bases; nucleotides outside the gene matches: 6. The CDR3 DNA reads TGCAGCGTCGCGAGGACTAGCGGTTACAATGAGCAGTTCTTC. Translating gives CSVARTSGYNEQFF.

The V gene is TRBV28, the J gene TRBJ2-7; the match to TRBD2 covers 13 bases. Per the germline V gene, CDR1 is MDHEN and CDR2 is SYDVKM. This CDR3 region has 16 residues. The trim removed 6 bases at V and 4 bases at J, leaving 9 bases unmatched. The CDR3 DNA sequence: TGTGCCAGCAGCCCTTACGGACTAGCGGGAGCGTACGAGCAGTACTTC. As protein: CASSPYGLAGAYEQYF.

This chain connects TRBV5-1 to TRBJ1-1; weak D call: TRBD1 (6 bases). V lost 0 bases and J 6 bases, leaving 21 bases between the germline ends. The CDR3 has 17 residues. The V gene's germline CDR1 is SGHRS and CDR2 YFSETQ. The CDR3 loop is CASSLAYGGRSTAEAFF. Written as DNA, the CDR3 is TGCGCCAGCAGCTTGGCCTATGGGGGGCGGAGTACGGCTGAAGCTTTCTTT. Drawing the rest from reference TRBV5-1 and TRBJ1-1, the complete variable domain is KAGVTQTPRYLIKTRGQQVTLSCSPISGHRSVSWYQQTPGQGLQFLFEYFSETQRNKGNFPGRFSGRQFSNSRSEMNVSTLELGDSALYLCASSLAYGGRSTAEAFFGQGTRLTVV.

Worth noting for this clone: Other DNA sequences within the sample encode an identical CDR3. CDR3 sequence reads: CASSPGLASQETQYF. The CDR3 nucleotides are TGCGCCAGCAGCCCGGGACTAGCATCACAAGAGACCCAGTACTTC. The chain is built from TRBV5-1 and TRBJ2-5, with TRBD2 matching over 9 bases. CDR1 and CDR2 (germline): SGHRS, YFSETQ. The CDR3 loop spans 15 amino acids. Germline trimming cut 4 bases from V and 2 bases from J; bases unmatched to any gene: 6.

This chain uses TRBV11-2 with TRBJ1-1; TRBD1 aligns across 12 bases. The CDR3 runs 17 residues. With V trimmed by 1 base and J by 1 base, 4 bases remained unmatched. CDR1 is SGHAT and CDR2 is FQNNGV in the germline V gene. CDR3 in amino acids: CASSLGLGQGANTEAFF. As DNA, the CDR3 is TGTGCCAGCAGCTTAGGGTTGGGACAGGGGGCGAACACTGAAGCTTTCTTT.

The gene calls are TRBV7-3 and TRBJ2-1; TRBD2 aligns across 10 bases. The length of the CDR3 is 16 residues. Germline CDR1 and CDR2: SGHTA and FQGTGA. J was trimmed by 6 bases and V by 5 bases; bases with no gene match: 10. The CDR3 spells CASSPWTSGGVNEQFF. The DNA of the CDR3 is TGTGCCAGCAGCCCCTGGACTAGCGGAGGGGTCAATGAGCAGTTCTTC.

The V gene is TRBV5-4, the J gene TRBJ2-7; D gene unclear. Germline V gives CDR1 SGHNT, CDR2 YYREEE (reference sequence). V lost 4 bases to trimming and J lost 7 bases, with 18 bases between them. The CDR3 covers 14 residues. The CDR3 loop is CASSLRAPGGEQYF. The CDR3 DNA is TGTGCCAGCAGCCTCCGGGCCCCCGGTGGGGAGCAGTACTTC.

This chain connects TRBV6-5 to TRBJ1-1, with D perhaps TRBD1 (6 bases). Trimming cost V 2 bases and J 1 base, with 11 bases left between them. CDR1 and CDR2 (germline): MNHEY, SVGAGI. This CDR3 spans 15 amino acids. CDR3 in amino acids: CASSYQGLANTEAFF. The DNA for the CDR3 is TGTGCCAGCAGTTACCAGGGGCTGGCGAACACTGAAGCTTTCTTT.

Regarding this clone: The same CDR3 arises from other DNA sequences in this sample as well. The chain joins TRBV7-3 to TRBJ2-1; 9 bases fit TRBD2. The CDR3 has 15 residues. Germline lookup yields CDR1 SGHTA and CDR2 FQGTGA. V lost 3 bases, J lost 0 bases, and 0 bases stayed unmatched. CDR3: CASSFSGSSYNEQFF. The CDR3 DNA reads TGTGCCAGCAGCTTTAGCGGGAGCTCCTACAATGAGCAGTTCTTC.

This clone appeared once. The chain employs TRBV9 and TRBJ2-5; 8 bases agree with TRBD2. Germline trimming cut 2 bases from V and 3 bases from J; bases unmatched to any gene: 9. The CDR3 totals 16 residues. Per germline, CDR1 SGDLS and CDR2 YYNGEE. In DNA form, the CDR3 reads TGTGCCAGCAGCGTTGGAGCGGGAGTGGTTGAAGAGACCCAGTACTTC. Translation gives CASSVGAGVVEETQYF.

A few counts support this clone. The chain couples TRBV10-3 to TRBJ1-2; 9 nucleotides align to TRBD1. This CDR3 contains 15 residues. The V segment lost 6 bases and the J segment 7 bases; nucleotides outside the gene matches: 12. CDR1 ENHRY and CDR2 SYGVKD come from the germline V gene. The CDR3: CAIRPAGTGIFGYTF. CDR3 in DNA: TGTGCCATCAGGCCAGCCGGGACAGGGATTTTTGGCTACACCTTC.

V and J are TRBV28 and TRBJ2-3, with 7 positions matching TRBD2. Germline CDR1 is MDHEN and CDR2 is SYDVKM. The CDR3 consists of 16 residues. The V and J ends lost 3 bases and 6 bases, in that order; junction bases with no gene match: 12. DNA for the CDR3: TGTGCCAGCAGTTTGTCTGGCGGGAGTGCTCCGGATACGCAGTATTTT. As protein: CASSLSGGSAPDTQYF.

The chain has TRBV18 and TRBJ2-1; D is perhaps TRBD2 (6 bases). V lost 8 bases to trimming and J lost 0 bases, with 14 bases between them. From germline, CDR1 is KGHSH and CDR2 LQKENI. This CDR3 is 15 amino acids long. CDR3 DNA sequence: TGTGCCAGCGCTAGACTAGTCCCCTCCTACAATGAGCAGTTCTTC. Encoded protein: CASARLVPSYNEQFF.

This chain connects TRBV5-4 to TRBJ2-3, with TRBD1 as a possible D gene (6 bases). Trimming removed 1 base at V and 5 bases at J, with 11 bases between. Germline V gives CDR1 SGHNT, CDR2 YYREEE (reference sequence). The CDR3 totals 14 residues. CDR3 region: CASSLSQGGDTQYF. The CDR3 region has the DNA TGTGCCAGCAGCTTGTCCCAAGGGGGAGATACGCAGTATTTT.

CDR3 residues: CASSQGGDRSYGYTF. DNA of the CDR3: TGCGCCAGCAGCCAAGGGGGGGACCGTAGCTATGGCTACACCTTC. The chain has TRBV4-3 and TRBJ1-2; a possible D gene is TRBD1 (5 bases). Germline V gene lookup returns CDR1 LGHNA and CDR2 YSLEER. The CDR3 has 15 amino acids. Trimming cost V 1 base and J 4 bases, with 13 bases left between them.

The rearrangement uses TRBV5-1 and TRBJ2-5, with a possible D match to TRBD1 (5 bases). Germline V lookup: CDR1 SGHRS, CDR2 YFSETQ. With 4 bases removed from V and 2 bases from J, the gap between germline ends came to 12 bases. The CDR3 consists of 14 residues. CDR3 sequence reads: CASSNGPGQETQYF. In nucleotides, the CDR3 is TGCGCCAGCAGCAATGGCCCAGGGCAAGAGACCCAGTACTTC.

This clone occurred a few times. The chain has TRBV12-5 and TRBJ2-1, with D hard to call. This CDR3 spans 12 amino acids. The V and J ends lost 2 bases and 9 bases respectively, with 8 bases between them. Germline CDR1 and CDR2: LGHNT and FRNRAP. The CDR3 reads CASGLPQTEQFF. CDR3 in DNA: TGTGCTAGTGGTTTGCCTCAGACTGAGCAGTTCTTC.

The V gene is TRBV7-2, the J gene TRBJ1-2; D call uncertain. Looked up from germline, CDR1 is SGHTA and CDR2 is FQGNSA. This CDR3 comprises 15 residues. The V and J ends lost 1 base and 4 bases respectively, with 13 bases between them. The CDR3 DNA is TGTGCCAGCAGCTTAGAATGGCTGGGCCGCTATGGCTACACCTTC. Amino acids: CASSLEWLGRYGYTF.

For this clone: One base separates it from a far larger clone, so it is likely a read error. The genes are TRBV2 and TRBJ1-5, with 8 bases identical to TRBD1. The V gene's germline CDR1 is SNHLY and CDR2 FYNNEI. The CDR3 runs 13 residues. The V gene end was trimmed by 6 bases and the J gene end by 4 bases; junction bases not matched to a gene: 2. The CDR3 here is CASRDRENQPQHF. The CDR3 nucleotides are TGTGCCAGCAGGGACAGGGAGAATCAGCCCCAGCATTTT.

The chain is built from TRBV19 and TRBJ1-1; 7 bases map to TRBD1. The CDR3 is 14 amino acids. J was trimmed by 1 base and V by 7 bases; bases with no gene match: 6. Germline V gene sequence: CDR1 LNHDA, CDR2 SQIVND (reference sequence). The CDR3 sequence: CASKGRTGNTEAFF. The CDR3, as DNA: TGTGCCAGTAAAGGCAGGACAGGGAACACTGAAGCTTTCTTT.

The chain employs TRBV4-3 and TRBJ2-7; 10 positions match TRBD2. This CDR3 is 15 amino acids long. Germline-derived CDR1 and CDR2 are LGHNA and YSLEER. The trim removed 1 base at V and 4 bases at J, leaving 4 bases unmatched. The DNA for the CDR3 is TGCGCCAGCAGCCAAGTTTTTAGCGGGGGGTACGAGCAGTACTTC. This encodes CASSQVFSGGYEQYF.

The rearrangement joins TRBV5-1 to TRBJ2-5; D gene unclear. The V end lost 1 base, the J end lost 1 base, and 8 bases lay between the germline ends. The CDR3 length is 14 residues. The germline gives CDR1 SGHRS, CDR2 YFSETQ. The CDR3 here is CASSLIPSQETQYF. DNA of the CDR3: TGCGCCAGCAGCTTGATTCCTAGCCAAGAGACCCAGTACTTC.

This clone was recorded at least ten times. Other DNA sequences in the sample encode the same CDR3. V gene TRBV28 combines with J gene TRBJ1-4, with D unclear. V was shortened by 7 bases and J by 4 bases, with 10 bases between the two germline ends. From germline, CDR1 is MDHEN and CDR2 SYDVKM. CDR3 size: 13 residues. CDR3 nucleotide sequence: TGTGCCAGCACAGGCGGTGGTAATGAAAAACTGTTTTTT. It codes for CASTGGGNEKLFF.

This clone was seen repeatedly, ten times or more. CDR3 bases: TGTGCCAGCAGTTTGGAACAAACCTCTGAAGCTTTCTTT. Translation: CASSLEQTSEAFF. The chain uses TRBV27 and TRBJ1-1; D unresolved. This CDR3 is built from 13 residues. The V and J ends lost 3 bases and 6 bases respectively, with 11 bases between them. The germline V gene has CDR1 MNHEY and CDR2 SMNVEV (reference sequence).

This clone was found once. J is TRBJ1-1 and V is TRBV5-4; 10 bases line up with TRBD1. With 4 bases clipped from V and 5 bases from J, the junction kept 14 bases outside the gene matches. The germline V gene has CDR1 SGHNT and CDR2 YYREEE (reference sequence). The length of the CDR3 is 17 residues. The CDR3 reads CASSLSRDRGYGTEAFF. DNA of the CDR3: TGTGCCAGCAGCCTCAGCCGGGACAGGGGCTATGGGACTGAAGCTTTCTTT. Filled out from reference TRBV5-4 and TRBJ1-1, the complete variable domain reads ETGVTQSPTHLIKTRGQQVTLRCSSQSGHNTVSWYQQALGQGPQFIFQYYREEENGRGNFPPRFSGLQFPNYSSELNVNALELDDSALYLCASSLSRDRGYGTEAFFGQGTRLTVV.